This paragraph reports one T cell receptor beta chain. Antigen: not known. For the second PCR, which ran for 7 to 11 cycles, a sample-barcoded 5' primer and a J-beta primer mix were used. TCRdb re-called the 5' RACE reads through MiXCR, storing one row per CDR3 protein. The profile covers roughly 2 million distinct CDR3 sequences, with roughly 49% appearing a single time and approximately 2.1% taken by the ten largest. CDR3 size: 16 residues. The germline V gene encodes CDR1 LGHNA and CDR2 YSLEER. With 1 base clipped from V and 1 base from J, the junction kept 4 bases outside the gene matches. Extractions gave at least 5 micrograms of total RNA per sample. This entry is derived from a study of blood T cells in healthy people across ages. Points from the study as a whole: Not knowing donor CMV status may have confounded expanded clonotype changes.

This clonotype originated in a woman aged 40 to 49 in good health. J is TRBJ2-4 and V is TRBV4-3, with TRBD1 identical over 7 bases. The sequenced material came from blood. CDR3 loop: CASSQVVQGAKNIQYF. In nucleotides, the CDR3 is TGCGCCAGCAGCCAAGTGGTACAGGGGGCCAAAAACATTCAGTACTTC.